A single T cell receptor (beta chain) is shown here with its context. This record belongs to a study of chemoradiotherapy in HPV16-positive cancers. The method was immunoSEQ multiplex PCR; TCRdb's version includes in-frame clones alone and lacks a portion of them. The data hold under 15,000 clones, with about 81% observed a single time. Trimming removed 0 bases from V and 0 bases from J, with 5 bases in between. The CDR3 is made up of 14 amino acids. The germline CDR1 and CDR2 sequences are SGHDT and YYEEEE. The receptor was derived from a human donor with HPV-associated anogenital cancer. This rearrangement joins TRBV5-6 to TRBJ2-3, with D possibly TRBD2 on 5 matching bases. The sample was taken from a patient who underwent chemoradiotherapy. CDR3 residues: CASSLGTSTDTQYF. The CDR3 DNA follows: TGTGCCAGCAGCTTGGGGACTAGCACAGATACGCAGTATTTT.